This TCR beta chain is drawn from a study of shared clonotypes between healthy human individuals. As for the study in general: There were three CD4 naive, three CD4 memory, two CD8 naive and one CD8 memory plates per donor. Regarding the study as a whole: Generally, naive subsets came out with larger estimated richness than memory subsets.

With respect to this clone: Its antigen is not known.

Genomic DNA belonging to each subset was distributed in equal measure over several immunoSEQ plates. Measured with immunoSEQ multiplex PCR; TCRdb has only the in-frame clones, and not every one. The sample yields 2 million to 3 million clones, over 85% seen once. V was clipped by 4 bases and J by 3 bases; unmatched bases: 18. The germline V gene encodes CDR1 SGHTA and CDR2 FQGTGA. The CDR3 spans 20 residues. The source of this sequence is a man aged 18 to 30 in good health. Some clones in this sample may be carry-over from other donors' samples. The chain carries TRBV7-3 and TRBJ2-2; TRBD2 matches 9 bases. Material: naive CD4+ T cells from PBMCs. As to subset: CD45RA+ positively selected. The CDR3 protein is CASSSIPWGASGIYTGELFF. The CDR3 coding sequence is TGTGCCAGCAGCTCCATTCCTTGGGGGGCTAGCGGGATATACACCGGGGAGCTGTTTTTT.